The 28 T cell receptor beta chains below were found in one sample sequenced in a study of graft-versus-host responses after intestinal transplantation. Profiling relied on immunoSEQ multiplex PCR, and the TCRdb table lists in-frame clones only, not all of them. The sample includes approximately 58,000 clones, 90% to 95% of them seen just once. The sample here was PBMCs, taken around 120 days after intestinal transplantation. The receptors stem from a human patient who received an intestinal transplant, so some T cells may come from the graft donor.

J is TRBJ1-1 and V is TRBV7-8, with a weak D call TRBD1 (5 bases). The CDR3 sequence is 14 residues long. The germline V and J ends were trimmed by 5 bases and 3 bases, with 13 bases remaining between them. Germline CDR1 reads SGHVS; CDR2 reads FQNEAQ. CDR3 nucleotide sequence: TGTGCCAGCAGCAGGGACGCCGATGACACTGAAGCTTTCTTT. Translated, it gives CASSRDADDTEAFF.

V gene TRBV15 combines with J gene TRBJ2-3; D gene uncertain. This CDR3 contains 16 residues. Germline assignment: CDR1 LNHNV and CDR2 YYDKDF (reference sequence). Trimming stripped 1 base from V and 0 bases from J, with 11 bases between. The CDR3 DNA reads as TGTGCCACCAGCAGAGGGCTAGACCTAAGCACAGATACGCAGTATTTT. Protein sequence: CATSRGLDLSTDTQYF.

The V call is TRBV5-1, the J call TRBJ2-7; 7 nucleotides match TRBD1. CDR1 is SGHRS and CDR2 is YFSETQ in the germline V gene. With 0 bases clipped from V and 1 base from J, the junction kept 7 bases outside the gene matches. CDR3 length equals 16 residues. The CDR3 is CASSLGGTASSYEQYF. The CDR3 DNA sequence: TGCGCCAGCAGCTTGGGGGGGACAGCCTCTTCCTACGAGCAGTACTTC.

The chain couples TRBV27 to TRBJ2-7; D is possibly TRBD1 (5 bases). Trimming shortened V by 2 bases and J by 0 bases, and 8 bases separated the two germline ends. CDR3 length: 14 amino acids. Germline loops: CDR1 MNHEY, CDR2 SMNVEV (reference sequence). CDR3 residues: CASSLIGASYEQYF. In nucleotides, the CDR3 is TGTGCCAGCAGTTTAATAGGGGCCTCCTACGAGCAGTACTTC.

The rearrangement uses TRBV11-2 and TRBJ1-5, with 9 nucleotides matching TRBD1. J lost 5 bases, V lost 1 base, and 9 bases had no gene match. Germline V gene sequence: CDR1 SGHAT, CDR2 FQNNGV. This CDR3 region has 17 residues. CDR3 sequence reads: CASSLGEGTGIDQPQHF. CDR3 nucleotides: TGTGCCAGCAGCTTAGGCGAGGGGACAGGGATCGATCAGCCCCAGCATTTT.

The rearrangement uses TRBV5-4 and TRBJ2-5, with 8 bases that match TRBD2. The J call may be wrong; the DNA end is better matched by TRBJ2-7. From germline, CDR1 is SGHNT and CDR2 YYREEE (reference sequence). This CDR3 contains 17 residues. The CDR3 DNA is TGTGCCAGCAGCCGGGGGGGGAGCGGTCAGAGCTCCTACGAGCAGTACTTC. This codes for CASSRGGSGQSSYEQYF.

This sequence joins TRBV5-6 and TRBJ2-3; D might be TRBD2 (5 bases). Trimming stripped 2 bases from V and 0 bases from J, with 7 bases between. Germline CDR1 is SGHDT and CDR2 is YYEEEE. The CDR3 is 14 amino acids. CDR3 in amino acids: CASSFGVSTDTQYF. DNA for the CDR3: TGTGCCAGCAGCTTCGGGGTTAGCACAGATACGCAGTATTTT.

The rearrangement uses TRBV28 and TRBJ2-1, with 10 bases matching TRBD2. V dropped 3 bases and J dropped 4; count of bases not matched to a gene: 6. Germline CDR1 and CDR2: MDHEN and SYDVKM. This CDR3 is built from 16 residues. In nucleotides, the CDR3 is TGTGCCAGCAGTTTGCTAGCGGGAGCCATATACAATGAGCAGTTCTTC. This sequence encodes CASSLLAGAIYNEQFF.

The V call is TRBV5-4, the J call TRBJ2-7; 10 nucleotides agree with TRBD1. Looked up from germline, CDR1 is SGHNT and CDR2 is YYREEE (reference sequence). Unmatched junction bases numbered 12, after V lost 6 bases and J lost 0 bases. This CDR3 has 17 residues. This chain's CDR3 is CASTPSAGTGASYEQYF. CDR3 DNA: TGTGCCAGCACCCCCTCCGCCGGGACAGGGGCCTCCTACGAGCAGTACTTC. The full variable domain, with the rest looked up from reference TRBV5-4 and TRBJ2-7, is ETGVTQSPTHLIKTRGQQVTLRCSSQSGHNTVSWYQQALGQGPQFIFQYYREEENGRGNFPPRFSGLQFPNYSSELNVNALELDDSALYLCASTPSAGTGASYEQYFGPGTRLTVT.

CDR3: CARGLGGAYNEQFF. The CDR3 DNA sequence: TGTGCCAGGGGACTCGGGGGGGCCTACAATGAGCAGTTCTTC. The gene calls are TRBV6-1 and TRBJ2-1, with TRBD2 identical over 8 bases. The CDR3 is 14 amino acids. From germline, CDR1 is MNHNS and CDR2 SASEGT. After removal of 9 bases from V and 2 bases from J, the junction contained 6 bases not matched to a gene.

The chain carries TRBV7-9 and TRBJ1-1; 7 bases match TRBD1. The V gene end was trimmed by 3 bases and the J gene end by 7 bases; junction bases not matched to a gene: 5. This CDR3 is built from 13 residues. Germline V gives CDR1 SEHNR, CDR2 FQNEAQ (reference sequence). CDR3 sequence reads: CASSFPGQNEAFF. The CDR3 DNA reads TGTGCCAGCAGCTTCCCGGGACAGAATGAAGCTTTCTTT. The complete variable domain, with remaining parts taken from reference TRBV7-9 and TRBJ1-1, reads DTGVSQNPRHKITKRGQNVTFRCDPISEHNRLYWYRQTLGQGPEFLTYFQNEAQLEKSRLLSDRFSAERPKGSFSTLEIQRTEQGDSAMYLCASSFPGQNEAFFGQGTRLTVV.

The rearrangement links TRBV5-1 to TRBJ2-1, with D possibly matching TRBD1 (5 bases). The CDR3 contains 15 residues. V was clipped by 1 base and J by 10 bases, with 18 bases between them. Germline V gene lookup returns CDR1 SGHRS and CDR2 YFSETQ. CDR3 bases: TGCGCCAGCAGCTTGATTTTTTCAGGGATCCGGGAGCAGTTCTTC. This encodes CASSLIFSGIREQFF.

This chain links TRBV6-1 with TRBJ2-3; 11 bases align to TRBD2. After removal of 6 bases from V and 4 bases from J, the junction contained 6 bases not matched to a gene. The V gene's germline CDR1 is MNHNS and CDR2 SASEGT. This CDR3 is 15 amino acids long. The CDR3: CASRNLAGGADTQYF. In DNA, the CDR3 is TGTGCCAGCAGGAACCTAGCGGGAGGAGCAGATACGCAGTATTTT.

This clone was recorded only once. This chain uses TRBV6-5 with TRBJ2-6; D gene uncertain. Germline CDR1 is MNHEY and CDR2 is SVGAGI. The V and J ends lost 6 bases and 0 bases respectively, with 6 bases between them. This CDR3 has 14 amino acids. In DNA form, the CDR3 reads TGTGCCAGCAGCGTAAGCTCTGGGGCCAACGTCCTGACTTTC. Translating it yields CASSVSSGANVLTF.

The rearrangement joins TRBV11-2 to TRBJ2-1; D is perhaps TRBD2 (5 bases). V lost 4 bases and J 6 bases, leaving 13 bases between the germline ends. The CDR3 has 14 amino acids. Per the germline V gene, CDR1 is SGHAT and CDR2 is FQNNGV. This CDR3 is CASSSQGGSNEQFF. The DNA of the CDR3 is TGTGCCAGCAGCTCACAAGGAGGCAGCAATGAGCAGTTCTTC.

The V call is TRBV6-5, the J call TRBJ2-1, with D perhaps being TRBD1 or TRBD2 (6 bases each). The CDR3 runs to 15 residues. Germline V gene lookup returns CDR1 MNHEY and CDR2 SVGAGI. Trimming shortened V by 0 bases and J by 9 bases, and 15 bases separated the two germline ends. CDR3 loop: CASSYSKTGAGEQFF. DNA of the CDR3: TGTGCCAGCAGTTACTCCAAGACGGGGGCGGGTGAGCAGTTCTTC.

This chain joins TRBV5-5 and TRBJ2-7; D is unresolved. Trimming stripped 4 bases from V and 5 bases from J, with 16 bases between. This CDR3 comprises 14 residues. Germline CDR1 reads SGHKS; CDR2 reads YYEKEE (reference sequence). CDR3 sequence reads: CASSPRAGGNEQYF. In DNA form, the CDR3 reads TGTGCCAGCAGCCCTCGAGCAGGCGGTAACGAGCAGTACTTC.

V gene TRBV28 combines with J gene TRBJ2-5; D is unresolved. The tail of the sequence fits TRBJ2-7 better, so the J call may be wrong. Per germline, CDR1 MDHEN and CDR2 SYDVKM. This CDR3 has 18 amino acids. The DNA of the CDR3 is TGTGCCAGCAGTTTAAATCCTTTCTCTTCCCTGATGTCCTACGAGCAGTACTTC. The encoded protein is CASSLNPFSSLMSYEQYF.

This clone was observed once. The chain carries TRBV2 and TRBJ2-7; 9 positions match TRBD1. The germline V gene encodes CDR1 SNHLY and CDR2 FYNNEI. V lost 2 bases, J lost 3 bases, and 2 bases stayed unmatched. This CDR3 has 14 amino acids. The CDR3 is CASSERDRDYEQYF. The CDR3 DNA is TGTGCCAGCAGTGAAAGGGACAGGGACTACGAGCAGTACTTC.

V is TRBV27 and J is TRBJ1-5; 9 bases match TRBD1. CDR1 MNHEY and CDR2 SMNVEV come from the germline V gene (reference sequence). This CDR3 comprises 16 residues. V dropped 4 bases and J dropped 2; count of bases not matched to a gene: 6. CDR3 amino acids: CASSSRRTGGNQPQHF. In DNA form, the CDR3 reads TGTGCCAGCAGTTCCCGAAGGACAGGGGGCAATCAGCCCCAGCATTTT.

The CDR3 sequence is CASTRTPMNTEAFF. The DNA of the CDR3 is TGCGCCAGCACCCGGACGCCCATGAACACTGAAGCTTTCTTT. This rearrangement joins TRBV5-1 to TRBJ1-1; D is unresolved. The V end lost 6 bases, the J end lost 0 bases, and 12 bases lay between the germline ends. CDR3 length: 14 amino acids. Per the germline V gene, CDR1 is SGHRS and CDR2 is YFSETQ.

The chain combines TRBV28 with TRBJ2-1; D is perhaps TRBD2 (5 bases). V lost 3 bases to trimming and J lost 8 bases, with 11 bases between them. CDR3 length equals 13 residues. CDR1 and CDR2 from the germline V gene are MDHEN and SYDVKM. The CDR3 here is CASSFSSLHEQFF. DNA for the CDR3: TGTGCCAGCAGTTTCTCTAGCCTTCATGAGCAGTTCTTC.

The rearrangement uses TRBV19 and TRBJ2-7, with a tentative D call TRBD2 (5 bases). Germline V gene data show CDR1 as LNHDA and CDR2 as SQIVND (reference sequence). Trimming took off 2 bases at V and 0 bases at J, with 8 bases between the two ends. The CDR3 spans 14 residues. The CDR3 DNA follows: TGTGCCAGTAGTATAAGCGGCCGCTCCTACGAGCAGTACTTC. As protein: CASSISGRSYEQYF.

The chain uses TRBV5-1 and TRBJ2-7; possible D gene TRBD1, 6 bases. Trimming cost V 4 bases and J 3 bases, with 20 bases left between them. The CDR3 has 16 residues. Germline V gene lookup returns CDR1 SGHRS and CDR2 YFSETQ. This chain's CDR3 is CASSGPGGTRIYEQYF. The DNA of the CDR3 is TGCGCCAGCAGCGGACCTGGGGGCACGAGGATCTACGAGCAGTACTTC.

Written as DNA, the CDR3 is TGCGCCAGCAGCTTGCTACAGATGAACACTGAAGCTTTCTTT. As protein: CASSLLQMNTEAFF. The rearrangement uses TRBV5-1 and TRBJ1-1; no clear D gene. This CDR3 has 14 amino acids. CDR1 and CDR2 (germline): SGHRS, YFSETQ. The V gene lost 1 base and the J gene lost 0 bases, with 7 bases spanning the gap.

The chain couples TRBV19 to TRBJ2-2; possible D gene TRBD2, 5 bases. The CDR3 runs to 14 residues. CDR1 and CDR2 (germline): LNHDA, SQIVND (reference sequence). V was shortened by 7 bases and J by 8 bases, with 17 bases between the two germline ends. CDR3 region: CASTPRRLGGELFF. The DNA for the CDR3 is TGTGCCAGTACCCCGAGGAGGTTGGGGGGGGAGCTGTTTTTT.

This chain connects TRBV7-6 to TRBJ2-2, with D possibly being TRBD1 or TRBD2 (5 bases each). Germline loops: CDR1 SGHVS, CDR2 FNYEAQ. CDR3 size: 13 residues. Trimming took 0 bases from V and 6 from J, leaving 5 bases between them. The CDR3 here is CASSLAGAGELFF. The CDR3 DNA sequence: TGTGCCAGCAGCTTAGCGGGGGCCGGGGAGCTGTTTTTT.

The chain links TRBV4-1 to TRBJ2-5; D might be TRBD1 (6 bases). Germline CDR1 MGHRA, CDR2 YSYEKL. V dropped 2 bases and J dropped 4 bases, with 11 bases sitting between them. This CDR3 has 14 amino acids. The CDR3: CASSQLDSGETQYF. As DNA, the CDR3 is TGCGCCAGCAGCCAATTGGACAGCGGAGAGACCCAGTACTTC.